Listed here are 11 T cell receptor beta chains from one sample, sequenced in a study of response to subunit inactivated influenza vaccine. TCRdb recomputed calls from the RT-PCR reads with MiXCR, one row per CDR3 protein. The sample gives more than 450,000 distinct CDR3 sequences, about 12% of which show up once; roughly a tenth is in the top ten. The sample was PBMCs from blood, taken on the day of vaccination. The receptors here all came from a man aged 50 to 60 who received an inactivated influenza vaccine.

A few counts support this clonotype. The chain employs TRBV7-9 and TRBJ2-3, with 10 bases fitting TRBD2. Germline V gene data show CDR1 as SEHNR and CDR2 as FQNEAQ (reference sequence). V was clipped by 1 base and J by 6 bases; unmatched bases: 7. The CDR3 contains 16 residues. CDR3 amino acids: CASSLGASGGSDTQYF. DNA for the CDR3: TGTGCCAGCAGCTTAGGGGCTAGCGGGGGATCGGATACGCAGTATTTT.

The sample holds a few counts of this clonotype. This chain links TRBV7-3 with TRBJ1-1; D remains unclear. The CDR3 length is 13 residues. V was clipped by 5 bases and J by 0 bases, with 7 bases between them. The V gene's germline CDR1 is SGHTA and CDR2 FQGTGA. CDR3 DNA sequence: TGTGCCAGCAGCAACGCGGTGAACACTGAAGCTTTCTTT. It translates to CASSNAVNTEAFF.

This clonotype has ten or more counts. This chain links TRBV5-1 with TRBJ2-7, with 16 bases aligning to TRBD2. The length of the CDR3 is 17 residues. Germline loops: CDR1 SGHRS, CDR2 YFSETQ. The V segment lost 4 bases and the J segment 1 base; nucleotides outside the gene matches: 5. This CDR3 is CASSGTSGRAFSYEQYF. CDR3 sequence (DNA): TGCGCCAGCAGCGGGACTAGCGGGAGGGCCTTTTCCTACGAGCAGTACTTC.

This clonotype appeared a few times. The chain links TRBV24-1 to TRBJ2-1; D is tentatively TRBD1 or TRBD2 (5 bases each). Germline-derived CDR1 and CDR2 are KGHDR and SFDVKD. The germline V and J ends were trimmed by 3 bases and 8 bases, with 16 bases remaining between them. The length of the CDR3 is 15 residues. The CDR3 nucleotides are TGTGCCACCAGTGATCCGGGGCCCAAGGGCCATGAGCAGTTCTTC. Residues: CATSDPGPKGHEQFF.

This clonotype was counted a few times. CDR3 in amino acids: CASSQYGTLYNEQFF. CDR3 coding DNA: TGTGCCAGCAGCCAATACGGGACACTCTACAATGAGCAGTTCTTC. This sequence joins TRBV7-2 and TRBJ2-1, with D perhaps matching TRBD1 (6 bases). CDR1 is SGHTA and CDR2 is FQGNSA in the germline V gene. CDR3 size: 15 residues. V shed 5 bases and J shed 3 bases, with 14 bases lying between them.

V is TRBV4-2 and J is TRBJ2-7; TRBD2 matches at 9 bases. The CDR3 covers 15 residues. With 4 bases clipped from V and 5 bases from J, the junction kept 9 bases outside the gene matches. Germline-derived CDR1 and CDR2 are LGHNA and YNFKEQ. CDR3 nucleotide sequence: TGTGCCAGCAGCCCGGAGGCGGGAGGGAGGGACGAGCAGTACTTC. Translated: CASSPEAGGRDEQYF.

This clonotype was recorded many times. The chain combines TRBV6-5 with TRBJ1-6; no reliable D call. This CDR3 has 17 residues. Germline lookup yields CDR1 MNHEY and CDR2 SVGAGI. V was shortened by 2 bases and J by 0 bases, with 11 bases between the two germline ends. The CDR3 bases are TGTGCCAGCAGTTACCTCCGAAGAAGCTCCTATAATTCACCCCTCCACTTT. Translating gives CASSYLRRSSYNSPLHF.

The sample holds a few counts of this clonotype. The chain recombines TRBV7-9 with TRBJ1-5; D is unclear. CDR1 SEHNR and CDR2 FQNEAQ come from the germline V gene (reference sequence). CDR3 length: 14 residues. Between the trimmed V and J ends, which lost 5 bases and 7 bases, there was a span of 15 bases. The CDR3 bases are TGTGCCAGCAGCCCCCTGGACCTGCGACAGCCCCAGCATTTT. Translated, it gives CASSPLDLRQPQHF.

The chain is built from TRBV20-1 and TRBJ1-1; the match to TRBD1 covers 9 bases. CDR3 length: 14 residues. J gave up 4 bases and V 3 bases, and 6 bases lay outside the gene matches. CDR1 is DFQATT, CDR2 SNEGSKA, per germline (reference sequence). The CDR3 nucleotides are TGCAGTGCTAGGGGTTCGGACAGGGGCACTGAAGCTTTCTTT. Encoded protein: CSARGSDRGTEAFF.

There are a few counts of this clonotype. The J gene is TRBJ1-5, the V gene TRBV7-9, with D hard to call. This CDR3 has 13 residues. Trimming took 5 bases from V and 7 from J, leaving 12 bases between them. Germline V gene lookup returns CDR1 SEHNR and CDR2 FQNEAQ (reference sequence). The chain's CDR3 is CASSDQAGQPQHF. In DNA, the CDR3 is TGTGCCAGCAGCGATCAGGCGGGGCAGCCCCAGCATTTT.

The V call is TRBV7-9, the J call TRBJ2-5; tentatively, D is TRBD1 or TRBD2 (5 bases each). The CDR3 consists of 15 residues. Trimming shortened V by 5 bases and J by 7 bases, and 20 bases separated the two germline ends. Germline lookup yields CDR1 SEHNR and CDR2 FQNEAQ (reference sequence). CDR3: CASSHQGPAQRTQYF. The CDR3 nucleotides read TGTGCCAGCAGCCACCAGGGACCCGCGCAACGGACCCAGTACTTC.